The source of this T cell receptor (beta chain) is a study of blood T cells in healthy people across ages (dated by TCRdb to between 2014 and 2017). About the investigation overall: In model experiments, template switching captured about one uniquely barcoded TCR beta cDNA molecule for every two T cells. The donors were split into four age groups: young (average about 15 years), middle-aged (about 40), aged (roughly 60) and long-lived (approximately 80). For two donors (one aged 18 to 29 and one aged 80 or older), the study analyzed two additional independent replicas of 1 million unique cDNA reads from the same blood draw. To avoid experimental bias, donors of different ages were distributed randomly across sequencing lanes. To track age-related changes in TCR beta repertoire diversity, the study relied on deep sequencing normalized with unique cDNA molecular identifiers.

This clonotype was seen a few times. Its recognized antigen is unknown. Per-nucleotide qualities are absent, and no much larger clonotype sits a single base away. Including the terminal cysteine and phenylalanine, the CDR3 comprises 14 residues. This entry keeps only the CDR3 DNA: 42 bases, framed from base 1. Germline trimming amounts to 0 bases on V and 2 bases on J, with 0 as the count of junction bases outside the gene matches. Per the germline V gene, SQVTM is the CDR1 and ANQGSEA is the CDR2. Library construction relied on 5' RACE. Data came from an Illumina HiSeq 2500. The second PCR ran for roughly 6 to 11 cycles and used a J-beta primer mix along with a sample-barcoded 5' primer. A unique molecular identifier was introduced onto each TCR beta cDNA molecule by a template-switch 5' adaptor carrying 12 random nucleotides. Each sample yielded at least 3 million CDR3-containing paired-end reads. First-strand cDNA was synthesized from all RNA with the Mint cDNA synthesis kit, primed by a TRBC-specific oligonucleotide. All cDNA was treated with uracil-DNA glycosylase and then went through a first 18-cycle PCR with the universal primers M1SS and BC2_uni_R. As for the original processing: Normalization of each sample was performed by random selection of 1 million high-quality reads, each carrying a distinct molecular identifier. Instead of being binned into consensus sequences, reads that shared molecular identifiers were thrown out. MiTCR, set to a Q25 quality threshold and the strictest error-elimination algorithm, was used for CDR3 identification, clonotype clustering and error correction. Lower-bound total TCR beta diversity was estimated with a nonparametric unseen species model using Euler transformation. The public reads were run again by TCRdb, first through fastp at Q25 and then through MiXCR, and only productive beta chains were kept. For every CDR3 protein sequence, its rows merge into one entry that carries the most common genes and DNA. TCRdb assigned the V and J calls; the authors' analysis was not used. The sample has fewer than 900,000 distinct CDR3 sequences on record, 43% of them singletons. The ten largest make up roughly 19% of the sample.

Points the paper makes about the study in general: Because the CMV infection status of the donors was unknown, age-related changes in expanded clonotypes may potentially have been confounded. Total diversity estimates from one million sequenced T cells were considered lower bounds and underestimates. There was a strong correlation between observed TCR beta diversity and the percentage of naive T cells measured by flow cytometry. Compared with the aged group, more naive CD4+ T cells, fewer expanded clones and increased TCR diversity were shown by the long-lived group, suggesting age selection. Since profiling was done on bulk unsorted PBMCs, naive and antigen-experienced compartments could not be conclusively compared. Observed TCR beta diversity per million T cells fell roughly linearly with age, and a significant reduction was already apparent by age around 40.

The approximately 39 donors, aged about 6 to 100 years, were systemically healthy Caucasian individuals from Russia. Ten milliliters of peripheral blood were drawn from each donor into EDTA-treated Vacutainer tubes. Ficoll-Paque density-gradient centrifugation was used to isolate PBMCs, with at least 6.5 million per sample. Trizol reagent was used to extract total RNA from PBMCs, with at least 5 micrograms per sample. For every donor, flow cytometry on a PBMC aliquot measured the percentage of naive CD45RAhigh/CD27high T cells. Sequencing input: blood. The sequence was obtained from a woman aged 55 to 70 in good health. The V and J segments used are TRBV29-1 and TRBJ1-5; 8 bases in between match TRBD1. The CDR3 reads CSVEETGGNQPQHF. The bases read TGCAGCGTTGAAGAGACAGGGGGCAATCAGCCCCAGCATTTT. Reference TRBV29-1 and TRBJ1-5 proteins supply the regions before and after the CDR3; the full variable domain is: SAVISQKPSRDICQRGTSLTIQCQVDSQVTMMFWYRQQPGQSLTLIATANQGSEATYESGFVIDKFPISRPNLTFSTLTVSNMSPEDSSIYLCSVEETGGNQPQHFGDGTRLSIL.